Only one count was recorded for the clone carrying this TCR beta chain. Under the authors' procedure: Amplification of reference gene primers provided the estimated nucleated cell counts. The data were produced by immunoSEQ multiplex PCR, yet TCRdb's version contains in-frame clones alone and is incomplete. The D gene and trimming were derived from the DNA, and the V and J assignments and clone size from that table. The sample contains 150,000 or so clones, about 81% of which appear only once. The sample belongs to a study of blood T cell repertoires in COVID-19. Study details: The samples span acute and convalescent COVID-19 from the United States, Italy and Spain. Nucleic acid was either cDNA or gDNA, and it came from T cells, B-cell-depleted T cells, or PBMCs.

The V end was cut by 4 bases, the J end by 1 base, with 10 bases between. Germline-derived CDR1 and CDR2 are SGDLS and YYNGEE. The CDR3 totals 14 residues. The sample comprised peripheral blood. The V call is TRBV9, the J call TRBJ2-3; possibly TRBD2 for D (5 bases). The receptor's source is an older woman with acute or convalescent COVID-19. This CDR3 is CASSLARGTDTQYF. CDR3 nucleotides: TGTGCCAGCAGCTTAGCGCGGGGCACAGATACGCAGTATTTT. The whole variable domain, filled in from reference TRBV9 and TRBJ2-3, reads DSGVTQTPKHLITATGQRVTLRCSPRSGDLSVYWYQQSLDQGLQFLIQYYNGEERAKGNILERFSAQQFPDLHSELNLSSLELGDSALYFCASSLARGTDTQYFGPGTRLTVL.